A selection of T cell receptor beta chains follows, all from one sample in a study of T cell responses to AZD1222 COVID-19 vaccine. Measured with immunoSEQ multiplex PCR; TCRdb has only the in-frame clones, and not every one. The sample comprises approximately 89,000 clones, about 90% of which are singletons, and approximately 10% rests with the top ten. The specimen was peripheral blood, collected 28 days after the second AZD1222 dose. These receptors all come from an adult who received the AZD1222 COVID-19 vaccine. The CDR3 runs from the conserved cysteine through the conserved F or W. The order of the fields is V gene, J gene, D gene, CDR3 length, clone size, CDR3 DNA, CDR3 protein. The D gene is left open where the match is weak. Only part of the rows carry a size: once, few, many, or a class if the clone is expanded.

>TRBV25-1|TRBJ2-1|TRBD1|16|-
TGTGCCAGCAGTATGACAACAGGGGCATTCTACAATGAGCAGTTCTTC
CASSMTTGAFYNEQFF
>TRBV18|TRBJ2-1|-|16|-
TGTGCCAGCTCACCACGCGGGACAGCGGGGAACAATGAGCAGTTCTTC
CASSPRGTAGNNEQFF
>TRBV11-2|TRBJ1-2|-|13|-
TGTGCCAGCAGCTTAAGGGAAGGCTATGGCTACACCTTC
CASSLREGYGYTF
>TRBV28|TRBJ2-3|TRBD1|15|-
TGTGCCAGCAGTTTTGGGACAGGGGGCACAGATACGCAGTATTTT
CASSFGTGGTDTQYF
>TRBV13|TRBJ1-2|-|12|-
TGTGCCAGCAGCCCCATGGGGAGGGTGGGCACCTTC
CASSPMGRVGTF
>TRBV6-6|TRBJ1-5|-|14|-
TGTGCCAGCAGTTACGGAAACTCGGATCAGCCCCAGCATTTT
CASSYGNSDQPQHF
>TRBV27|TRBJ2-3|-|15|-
TGTGCCAGCAGTTCAATCGGGACCCTCACAGATACGCAGTATTTT
CASSSIGTLTDTQYF
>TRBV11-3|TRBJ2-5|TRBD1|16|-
TGTGCCAGCAGCCTCACGGGGACAGGGGGCGAGGAGACCCAGTACTTC
CASSLTGTGGEETQYF
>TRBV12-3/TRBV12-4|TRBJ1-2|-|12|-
TGTGCCAGCAGTCAACAGGGTTATGGCTACACCTTC
CASSQQGYGYTF
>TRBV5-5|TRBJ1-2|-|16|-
TGTGCCAGCAGCTTGAATGGCGGGGCTGCTAACTATGGCTACACCTTC
CASSLNGGAANYGYTF
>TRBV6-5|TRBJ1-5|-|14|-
TGTGCCAGCAGTTACTCGGTCAGGAATCAGCCCCAGCATTTT
CASSYSVRNQPQHF
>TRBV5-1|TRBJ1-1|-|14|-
TGCGCCAGCAGCCCCAAGGTAGGGGACACTGAAGCTTTCTTT
CASSPKVGDTEAFF
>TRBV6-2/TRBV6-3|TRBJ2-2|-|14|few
TGTGCCAGCAGTTATGCAGGGGACGGCGGGGAGCTGTTTTTT
CASSYAGDGGELFF
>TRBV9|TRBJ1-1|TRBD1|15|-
TGTGCCAGCAGCGTAGTGGGACAGCGGGGCACTGAAGCTTTCTTT
CASSVVGQRGTEAFF
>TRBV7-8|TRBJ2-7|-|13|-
TGTGCCAGCAGCCCCTTGGGGGGTTACGAGCAGTACTTC
CASSPLGGYEQYF
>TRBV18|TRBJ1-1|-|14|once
TGTGCCAGCTCACAACCAGGGTTGGGCACTGAAGCTTTCTTT
CASSQPGLGTEAFF
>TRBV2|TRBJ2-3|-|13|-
TGTGCCAGCAATGTAGGTATCACAGATACGCAGTATTTT
CASNVGITDTQYF
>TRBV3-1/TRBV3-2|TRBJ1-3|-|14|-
TGTGCCAGCAGCCTTGGGTACTCTGGAAACACCATATATTTT
CASSLGYSGNTIYF
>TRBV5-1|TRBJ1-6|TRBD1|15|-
TGCGCCAGCAGCCGCAGGACAGGGGACAATTCACCCCTCCACTTT
CASSRRTGDNSPLHF
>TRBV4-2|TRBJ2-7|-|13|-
TGTGCCAGCAGCCAGGGTATAGGCTACGAGCAGTACTTC
CASSQGIGYEQYF
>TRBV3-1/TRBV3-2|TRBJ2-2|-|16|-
TGTGCCAGCAGCCAAGACCGCGGGGCGAACACCGGGGAGCTGTTTTTT
CASSQDRGANTGELFF
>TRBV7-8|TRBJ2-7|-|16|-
TGTGCCAGCAGGCACCCAGGCAGTCCGATCACCTACGAGCAGTACTTC
CASRHPGSPITYEQYF
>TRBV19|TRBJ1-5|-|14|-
TGTGCCAGTAGTATTGGAGGTAGCAATCAGCCCCAGCATTTT
CASSIGGSNQPQHF
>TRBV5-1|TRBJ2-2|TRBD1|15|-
TGCGCCAGCAGCCTGGGACAGTTGAACACCGGGGAGCTGTTTTTT
CASSLGQLNTGELFF
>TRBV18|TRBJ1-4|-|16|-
TGTGCCAGCTCATTCACAGGCACGGGAGTTGATGAAAAACTGTTTTTT
CASSFTGTGVDEKLFF
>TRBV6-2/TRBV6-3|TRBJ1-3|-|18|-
TGTGCCAGCAGCCCTTTTACCCAGTACGCCGACTCTGGAAACACCATATATTTT
CASSPFTQYADSGNTIYF
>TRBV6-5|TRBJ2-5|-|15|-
TGTGCCAGCAGTTACTCGGTGGGGGGACGGGAGACCCAGTACTTC
CASSYSVGGRETQYF
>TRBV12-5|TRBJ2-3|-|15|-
TGTGCTAGTGTCATAGGTGGGGGGGGCGGAGATACGCAGTATTTT
CASVIGGGGGDTQYF
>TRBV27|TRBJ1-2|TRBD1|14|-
TGTGCCAGCAGTCCCCCAGACAGGGTATATGGCTACACCTTC
CASSPPDRVYGYTF
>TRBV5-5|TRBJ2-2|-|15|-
TGTGCCAGCAGCTTGGACCTAGGATGGGGAGGGGAGCTGTTTTTT
CASSLDLGWGGELFF
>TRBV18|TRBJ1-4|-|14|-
TGTGCCAGCTCGCTTTCGGGAACTAATGAAAAACTGTTTTTT
CASSLSGTNEKLFF
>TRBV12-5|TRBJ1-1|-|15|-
TGTGCTAGTGGTTTGTCGGGGGCTATGAACACTGAAGCTTTCTTT
CASGLSGAMNTEAFF
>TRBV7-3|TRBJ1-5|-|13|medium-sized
TGTGCCAGCAGCCCCGGGGCCAATCAGCCCCAGCATTTT
CASSPGANQPQHF
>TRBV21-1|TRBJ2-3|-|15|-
TGTGCCAGCAGCCTGCGGGCGTTGGGGAAAGATACGCAGTATTTT
CASSLRALGKDTQYF
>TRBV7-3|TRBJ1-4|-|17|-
TGTGCCAGCAGCTTAACGGGAGGCGACGCAACTAATGAAAAACTGTTTTTT
CASSLTGGDATNEKLFF
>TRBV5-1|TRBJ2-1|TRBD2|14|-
TGCGCCAGCAGCTTGAGGCCGGGGGGAGATGAGCAGTTCTTC
CASSLRPGGDEQFF
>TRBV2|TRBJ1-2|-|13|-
TGTGCCAGCAGTGCAGGGGAGGGCTATGGCTACACCTTC
CASSAGEGYGYTF
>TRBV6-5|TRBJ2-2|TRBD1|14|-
TGTGCCGGAAGGACAGGGGGCACGGGCGGGGAGCTGTTTTTT
CAGRTGGTGGELFF
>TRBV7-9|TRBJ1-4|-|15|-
TGTGCCAGCAGCCTAACCGCGGCAGTTAATGAAAAACTGTTTTTT
CASSLTAAVNEKLFF